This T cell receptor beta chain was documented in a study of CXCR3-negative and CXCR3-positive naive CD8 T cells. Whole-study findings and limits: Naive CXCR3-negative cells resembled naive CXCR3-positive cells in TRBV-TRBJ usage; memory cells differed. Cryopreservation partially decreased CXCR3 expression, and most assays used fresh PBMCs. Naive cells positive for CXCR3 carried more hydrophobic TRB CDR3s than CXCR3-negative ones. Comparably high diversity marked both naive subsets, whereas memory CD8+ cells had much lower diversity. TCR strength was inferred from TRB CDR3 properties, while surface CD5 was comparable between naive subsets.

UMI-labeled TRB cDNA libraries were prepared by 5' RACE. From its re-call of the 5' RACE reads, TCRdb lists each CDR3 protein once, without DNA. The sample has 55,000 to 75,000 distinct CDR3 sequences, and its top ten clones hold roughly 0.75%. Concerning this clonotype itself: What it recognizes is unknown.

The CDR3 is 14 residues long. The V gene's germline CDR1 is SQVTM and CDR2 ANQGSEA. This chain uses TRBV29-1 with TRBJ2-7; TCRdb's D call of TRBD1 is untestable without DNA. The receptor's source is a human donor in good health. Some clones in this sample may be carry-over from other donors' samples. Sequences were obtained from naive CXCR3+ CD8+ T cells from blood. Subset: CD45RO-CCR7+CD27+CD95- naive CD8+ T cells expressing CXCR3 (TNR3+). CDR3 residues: CSVVKETELYEQYF.